A selection of T cell receptor beta chains follows, all from one sample in a study of blood T cell repertoires in COVID-19. Clones were sequenced by immunoSEQ multiplex PCR, and TCRdb holds only the in-frame ones, with some missing. The table includes about 410,000 clones, over 75% detected once. The sequencing sample was made of peripheral blood. These receptors came from a middle-aged woman with COVID-19, enrolled during active disease. CDR3s include the opening cysteine and the closing phenylalanine or tryptophan. The D gene is left open where the match is weak. Size values are once, few and many counts, or a class for expanded clones, and some rows have none.

TRBV24-1,few,TRBJ2-3,NA,CATAPSTGPDTQYF,TGTGCCACCGCACCCTCCACAGGCCCAGATACGCAGTATTTT
TRBV5-8,once,TRBJ2-1,TRBD2,CASSGGTSPYNEQFF,TGTGCCAGCAGCGGCGGGACTAGCCCCTACAATGAGCAGTTCTTC
TRBV2,NA,TRBJ1-2,TRBD1,CASNSYRGQRDGYTF,TGTGCCAGCAATTCTTACAGGGGGCAGAGAGATGGCTACACCTTC
TRBV4-3,NA,TRBJ2-2,TRBD2,CASSQGLAGGPGTGELFF,TGCGCCAGCAGCCAGGGACTAGCGGGGGGCCCGGGCACCGGGGAGCTGTTTTTT
TRBV7-2,NA,TRBJ2-5,NA,CASSLMRHIQETQYF,TGTGCCAGCAGCTTAATGAGACACATACAAGAGACCCAGTACTTC
TRBV7-9,NA,TRBJ1-3,NA,CASSLARIVNSGNTIYF,TGTGCCAGCAGCTTAGCGCGAATTGTTAACTCTGGAAACACCATATATTTT
TRBV5-1,NA,TRBJ1-3,NA,CASSLQGAGNTIYF,TGCGCCAGCAGCTTACAGGGCGCGGGAAACACCATATATTTT
TRBV7-3,NA,TRBJ1-6,NA,CASTTPRQYNSPLHF,TGTGCCAGCACCACCCCGCGACAGTATAATTCACCCCTCCACTTT
TRBV5-8,NA,TRBJ1-2,TRBD1,CASSLDSTGTGAYGYTF,TGTGCCAGCAGCCTGGACTCGACCGGGACAGGGGCCTATGGCTACACCTTC
TRBV29-1,NA,TRBJ2-3,NA,CSVERQGMDTQYF,TGCAGCGTTGAACGGCAGGGGATGGATACGCAGTATTTT
TRBV5-5,few,TRBJ2-1,TRBD1,CASSESRTGGYEQFF,TGTGCCAGCAGCGAGAGTCGGACAGGGGGCTATGAGCAGTTCTTC
TRBV7-2,few,TRBJ1-1,NA,CASALEGTRNTEAFF,TGTGCCAGCGCCCTCGAGGGAACCCGGAACACTGAAGCTTTCTTT
TRBV2,NA,TRBJ2-7,NA,CASSILLGGYEQYF,TGTGCCAGCAGCATATTGCTGGGGGGATACGAGCAGTACTTC
TRBV2,NA,TRBJ1-4,NA,CASSEAQINEKLFF,TGTGCCAGCAGTGAAGCCCAGATTAATGAAAAACTGTTTTTT
TRBV7-9,NA,TRBJ2-1,TRBD2,CASSPQSGLGSEQFF,TGTGCCAGCAGCCCCCAGTCTGGACTAGGAAGTGAGCAGTTCTTC
TRBV28,NA,TRBJ1-1,TRBD1,CASSSPRQGRNTEAFF,TGTGCCAGCAGTTCACCCCGACAGGGGAGGAACACTGAAGCTTTCTTT
TRBV4-3,once,TRBJ1-6,TRBD1,CASSRLTGGDSPLHF,TGCGCCAGCAGCCGACTTACAGGGGGCGATTCACCCCTCCACTTT
TRBV7-9,NA,TRBJ1-4,NA,CASNKGWGEEDEKLFF,TGTGCCAGCAACAAAGGATGGGGGGAGGAAGATGAAAAACTGTTTTTT
TRBV7-3,NA,TRBJ2-7,NA,CASSLRGGSPSYEQYF,TGTGCCAGCAGTCTCAGAGGAGGGAGCCCCTCCTACGAGCAGTACTTC
TRBV19,NA,TRBJ2-1,NA,CASSISKGQRQFF,TGTGCCAGTAGTATAAGTAAGGGGCAGCGGCAGTTCTTC
TRBV7-3,NA,TRBJ2-2,NA,CASSLNIRPAVGSYGSGELFF,TGTGCCAGCAGCTTAAACATTCGGCCGGCCGTCGGGAGTTATGGTAGCGGGGAGCTGTTTTTT
TRBV5-4,NA,TRBJ2-4,NA,CASSSTGYGAKNIQYF,TGTGCCAGCAGCTCAACAGGGTATGGGGCCAAAAACATTCAGTACTTC
TRBV28,NA,TRBJ1-4,TRBD1,CASSVRQGSNVFSEKLFF,TGTGCCAGCAGTGTACGACAGGGTTCGAACGTTTTTAGTGAAAAACTGTTTTTT
TRBV25-1,NA,TRBJ2-2,TRBD2,CASSERGRTSGIDGELFF,TGTGCCAGCAGTGAAAGGGGGAGGACTAGCGGTATTGACGGGGAGCTGTTTTTT
TRBV18,NA,TRBJ1-6,NA,CASSPPGVQPGSSPLHF,TGTGCCAGCTCACCACCGGGAGTTCAACCGGGTAGTTCACCCCTCCACTTT
TRBV4-2,NA,TRBJ2-2,NA,CASSQPGTKYTGELFF,TGTGCCAGCAGCCAACCCGGGACAAAATACACCGGGGAGCTGTTTTTT
TRBV4-1,NA,TRBJ1-1,NA,CASSQVGGRGRGGTEAFF,TGCGCCAGCAGCCAAGTCGGGGGTAGGGGCCGAGGTGGCACTGAAGCTTTCTTT
TRBV2,NA,TRBJ1-5,NA,CASSGYSGGNQPQHF,TGTGCCAGCAGTGGCTACTCCGGAGGGAATCAGCCCCAGCATTTT
TRBV2,NA,TRBJ2-1,NA,CASSQDTSRYNEQFF,TGTGCCAGCAGCCAGGACACTTCGAGATACAATGAGCAGTTCTTC
TRBV28,NA,TRBJ1-1,TRBD1,CASSLPQGAEAFF,TGTGCCAGCAGTTTACCACAGGGGGCCGAAGCTTTCTTT
TRBV19,NA,TRBJ2-2,NA,CASSIGRRTGELFF,TGTGCCAGTAGTATTGGGCGACGTACCGGGGAGCTGTTTTTT
TRBV7-3,NA,TRBJ2-7,TRBD2,CASSFGGSGYEQYF,TGTGCCAGCAGCTTCGGCGGGAGTGGCTACGAGCAGTACTTC
TRBV21-1,NA,TRBJ2-3,NA,CASSKAGGGTGVKADTQYF,TGTGCCAGCAGCAAAGCGGGCGGGGGGACGGGAGTCAAGGCAGATACGCAGTATTTT
TRBV14,NA,TRBJ2-3,TRBD2,CASSLWGRGGTDTQYF,TGTGCCAGCAGCCTATGGGGGCGGGGGGGCACAGATACGCAGTATTTT
TRBV7-2,NA,TRBJ1-5,NA,CASSLVTGQPQHF,TGTGCCAGCAGCTTAGTAACGGGTCAGCCCCAGCATTTT
TRBV23-1,NA,TRBJ2-1,NA,CASDKSYNEQFF,TGCGCCAGCGACAAAAGCTACAATGAGCAGTTCTTC
TRBV7-3,NA,TRBJ1-2,NA,CASSLAGVGYTF,TGTGCCAGCAGCTTAGCCGGGGTTGGCTACACCTTC
TRBV6-5,NA,TRBJ1-4,TRBD1,CASSPTGVEEKLFF,TGTGCCAGCAGTCCGACAGGGGTGGAAGAAAAACTGTTTTTT
TRBV9,NA,TRBJ2-5,NA,CASSVSPFRTPQETQYF,TGTGCCAGCAGCGTAAGCCCCTTCCGGACTCCCCAAGAGACCCAGTACTTC
TRBV4-3,NA,TRBJ2-7,TRBD1,CASSQDLTQRDRTYEQYF,TGCGCCAGCAGCCAAGATCTAACGCAGAGGGACAGAACCTACGAGCAGTACTTC
TRBV10-3,NA,TRBJ2-7,NA,CAIGEPTQGTYEQYF,TGTGCCATCGGAGAACCCACACAGGGAACCTACGAGCAGTACTTC
TRBV5-1,NA,TRBJ2-5,NA,CASSLAGREETQYF,TGCGCCAGCAGCTTGGCGGGCAGGGAAGAGACCCAGTACTTC
TRBV18,NA,TRBJ1-1,TRBD1,CASSHLTGARNNEAFF,TGTGCCAGCTCACACTTGACAGGGGCCCGTAATAATGAAGCTTTCTTT